These 5 T cell receptor beta chains share one sample of origin, sequenced in a study of shared clonotypes between healthy human individuals. The repertoire was sequenced with immunoSEQ multiplex PCR; TCRdb's copy has only in-frame clones and lacks some. The data contain a few million clones, approximately 94% of them singletons. What was sequenced was naive CD4+ T cells sorted from blood. Subset indicated: CD45RA+ positively selected. The source of these receptors is a man younger than 35 in good health.

V usage is TRBV5-1 and J usage is TRBJ1-2; a possible D gene is TRBD1 (6 bases). The ends were cut back, 5 bases at V and 1 base at J, with 9 bases in the middle. The germline gives CDR1 SGHRS, CDR2 YFSETQ. This CDR3 region has 13 residues. The CDR3 spells CASRIGGNYGYTF. DNA of the CDR3: TGCGCCAGCAGGATAGGGGGTAACTATGGCTACACCTTC.

The gene calls are TRBV2 and TRBJ2-1; 10 bases map to TRBD1. Per germline, CDR1 SNHLY and CDR2 FYNNEI. This CDR3 is built from 14 residues. The J segment lost 10 bases and the V segment lost 6 bases, leaving 9 bases of the junction unmatched. The CDR3 loop reads CASRPGQGLGEQFF. Here the CDR3 DNA reads TGTGCCAGCAGGCCGGGACAGGGGCTCGGGGAGCAGTTCTTC.

This chain joins TRBV29-1 and TRBJ2-7, with a tentative D call TRBD1 (6 bases). Germline V gene sequence: CDR1 SQVTM, CDR2 ANQGSEA. The CDR3 is made up of 11 amino acids. V lost 4 bases to trimming and J lost 6 bases, with 10 bases between them. The CDR3 sequence: CSVARGSEQYF. Written as DNA, the CDR3 is TGCAGCGTTGCCAGGGGTAGCGAGCAGTACTTC.

This clone occurred once. V is TRBV25-1 and J is TRBJ2-3; 9 positions match TRBD2. V gave up 4 bases and J gave up 2 bases; unmatched junction bases: 7. This CDR3 comprises 16 residues. CDR1 and CDR2 from the germline V gene are MGHDK and SYGVNS. The CDR3: CASSVERGVHTDTQYF. For the CDR3, the DNA is TGTGCCAGCAGTGTGGAGCGGGGGGTTCACACAGATACGCAGTATTTT.

The V gene is TRBV2, the J gene TRBJ2-3, with a tentative D call TRBD1 (5 bases). Germline V gene data show CDR1 as SNHLY and CDR2 as FYNNEI. The length of the CDR3 is 15 residues. The V end was cut by 1 base, the J end by 1 base, with 9 bases between. CDR3 protein: CASSEVGQGTDTQYF. In nucleotides, the CDR3 is TGTGCCAGCAGTGAAGTGGGGCAGGGCACAGATACGCAGTATTTT.